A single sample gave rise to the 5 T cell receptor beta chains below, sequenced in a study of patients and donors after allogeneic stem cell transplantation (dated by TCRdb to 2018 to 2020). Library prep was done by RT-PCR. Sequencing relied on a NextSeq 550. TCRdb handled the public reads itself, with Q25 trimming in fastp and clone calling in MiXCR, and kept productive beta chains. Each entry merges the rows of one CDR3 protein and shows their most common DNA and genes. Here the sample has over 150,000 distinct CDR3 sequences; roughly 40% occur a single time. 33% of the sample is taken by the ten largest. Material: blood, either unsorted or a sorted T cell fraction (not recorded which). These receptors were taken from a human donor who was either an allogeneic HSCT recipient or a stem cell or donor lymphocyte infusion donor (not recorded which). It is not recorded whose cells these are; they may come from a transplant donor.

The CDR3 DNA follows: TGTGCCAGCAGTTACTTGGTGGGCGCGGGTGTTACTGAAGCTTTCTTT. As protein: CASSYLVGAGVTEAFF. The chain joins TRBV6-5 to TRBJ1-1; D is ambiguous. V was pared by 1 base and J by 5 bases, with 17 bases between. In germline, CDR1 is MNHEY, CDR2 SVGAGI. This CDR3 is 16 amino acids long.

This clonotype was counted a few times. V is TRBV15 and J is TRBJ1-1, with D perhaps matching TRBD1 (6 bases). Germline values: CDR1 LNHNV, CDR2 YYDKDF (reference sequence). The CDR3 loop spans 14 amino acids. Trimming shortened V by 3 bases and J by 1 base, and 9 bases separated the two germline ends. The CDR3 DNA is TGTGCCACCAGCAGTAGGACAGCGAACACTGAAGCTTTCTTT. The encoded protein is CATSSRTANTEAFF.

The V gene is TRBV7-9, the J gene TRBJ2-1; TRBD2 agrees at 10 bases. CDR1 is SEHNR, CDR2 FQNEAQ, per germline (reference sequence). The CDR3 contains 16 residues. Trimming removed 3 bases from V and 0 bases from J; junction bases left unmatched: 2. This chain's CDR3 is CASSLGTSDSYNEQFF. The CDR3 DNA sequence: TGTGCCAGCAGCTTGGGGACTAGCGACTCCTACAATGAGCAGTTCTTC.

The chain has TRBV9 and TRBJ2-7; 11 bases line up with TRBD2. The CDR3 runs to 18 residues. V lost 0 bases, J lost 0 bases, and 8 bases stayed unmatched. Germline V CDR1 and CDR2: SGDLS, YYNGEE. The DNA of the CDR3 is TGTGCCAGCAGCGTAGGGCTAGCGGGAGGATTTGTCTCCTACGAGCAGTACTTC. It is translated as CASSVGLAGGFVSYEQYF.

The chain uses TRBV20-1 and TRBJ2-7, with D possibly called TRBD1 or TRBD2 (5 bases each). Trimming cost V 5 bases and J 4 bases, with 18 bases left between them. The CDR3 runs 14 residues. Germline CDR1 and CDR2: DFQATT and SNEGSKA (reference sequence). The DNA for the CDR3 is TGCAGTGCTCCTAGAAGGGACGAGATATACGAGCAGTACTTC. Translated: CSAPRRDEIYEQYF.